This TCR beta chain was observed in a study of regulatory T cells in long-lasting Graves disease (dated by TCRdb to about 2021). General notes on the study: Persistent Graves' disease was defined as persistently positive TSH receptor autoantibodies together with antithyroid drug treatment for over 5 years. Patients with persistent Graves' disease were compared with patients with newly diagnosed Graves' disease using TCR sequencing and RNA sequencing of peripheral blood. A total of about 33 samples were covered by TCR sequencing, comprising approximately 13 persistent and 20 or so newly diagnosed Graves' disease patients. The study was registered as a clinical trial and conducted in China. Antithyroid drugs had been taken for about 10.3 years on average by persistent Graves' disease patients in the clinical cohort.

The meaning of the sample's time point label: persistent/refractory GD, antithyroid drugs over 5 years with positive TRAb. RNA was extracted from PBMCs in TRIzol for both TCR sequencing and RNA sequencing. Graves' disease was diagnosed according to American Thyroid Association guidelines. Patients were recruited from an endocrinology department in Xi'an, China. Each patient gave around 9 milliliters of peripheral blood, collected in an EDTA anticoagulant tube. PBMCs were isolated by Ficoll Paque Plus density gradient separation without further T cell sorting. RNA quality was checked with an Agilent 2100 Bioanalyzer and agarose gel, and concentration with a NanoDrop 2000. Overall study outcomes, separate from this receptor: TRBV28, TRBJ1-2 and TRBJ2-5 were preferentially used in persistent disease, while TRBV20-1 and TRBJ2-1 were favored in newly diagnosed disease. Compared with newly diagnosed patients, persistent Graves' disease patients had lower TCR Shannon entropy and fewer highly expanded clones, which suggests clonal expansion. Sequencing and analysis were restricted to the TCR beta chain. Peripheral blood alone was examined, since thyroid tissue, which constituted the primary lesion, could not be accessed. The authors acknowledged the small sample size as a limitation that may reduce accuracy. Patients with persistent disease shared more public clonotypes (around 2,700) than newly diagnosed patients did (about 970).

The library came from multiplex PCR. Sequenced on an Illumina HiSeq 4000. CDR3 regions were amplified by Arm-PCR with iRepertoire HTBI primers to construct TCR beta libraries. PCR products were gel purified before sequencing. Per the source publication's procedure: A total of under 80 TRBV and some 13 TRBJ segments were identified across samples and were used for gene usage analysis of CDR3 amino acid clonotypes. COPE and FqMerger were used to merge the filtered high-quality paired reads into contigs. Contigs were aligned with BLAST to IMGT TRBV, TRBD and TRBJ reference genes, and CDR3 was defined per IMGT. Any clonotype with a frequency above 0.1% was counted as a highly expanded clone. Shannon entropy served as the measure of repertoire diversity, while the Gini coefficient captured V-J evenness. Public clonotypes were defined as clonotypes shared by more than one individual. Using fastp trimming at Q25 and MiXCR clonotype assembly, TCRdb reanalyzed the public sequencing data and kept in-frame beta chains. Under each unique CDR3 protein, matching rows form one entry showing the most common genes and DNA. The V and J calls, along with clone size, are taken from TCRdb and not from the paper's own processing. In this sample the table shows about 300,000 distinct CDR3 sequences, around a fifth of which occur a single time. Jointly, the top ten make up around three fifths of the sample.

Worth noting for this clonotype: Its antigen target is currently unknown. No much larger clone is present one base from it, and per-base qualities are unavailable.

From the cysteine through the phenylalanine, the CDR3 covers 13 amino acids. The kept DNA is CDR3 alone, 39 bases in frame from the first base. CDR1 MNHNS and CDR2 SASEGT were looked up in the germline V gene. Deletion took 8 bases off V and 7 bases off J, with a span of 15 bases between the germline ends. This clonotype was sampled from a female donor with Graves disease. Recombination connected TRBV6-1 to TRBJ1-5, with the identity of the D gene unclear. The sample was peripheral blood mononuclear cells (PBMCs), taken when the disease was refractory, from a patient treated with antithyroid drugs. The CDR3: CASASSSHQPQHF. The DNA reads as follows: TGTGCCAGCGCCTCATCGTCCCACCAGCCCCAGCATTTT.